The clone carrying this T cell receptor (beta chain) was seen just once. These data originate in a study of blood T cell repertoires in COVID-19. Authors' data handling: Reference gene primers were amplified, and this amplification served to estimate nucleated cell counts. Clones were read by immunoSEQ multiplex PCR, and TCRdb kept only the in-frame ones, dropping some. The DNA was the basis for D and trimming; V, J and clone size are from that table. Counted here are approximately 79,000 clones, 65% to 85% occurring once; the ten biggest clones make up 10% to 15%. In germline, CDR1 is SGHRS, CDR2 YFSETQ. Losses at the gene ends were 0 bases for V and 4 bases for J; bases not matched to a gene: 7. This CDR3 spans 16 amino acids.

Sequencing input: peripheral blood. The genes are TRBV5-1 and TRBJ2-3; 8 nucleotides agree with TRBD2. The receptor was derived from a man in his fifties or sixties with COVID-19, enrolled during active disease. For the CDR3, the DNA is TGCGCCAGCAGCTTGGTTGGCGCGGGAGGTGCAGATACGCAGTATTTT. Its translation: CASSLVGAGGADTQYF.